The 3 T cell receptor beta chains given below trace back to one sample, sequenced in a study of blood T cells in healthy people across ages. Through a sample-barcoded 5' primer and a J-beta primer mix, a second PCR was run for roughly 6 to 11 cycles. Each CDR3 protein is one row after TCRdb ran MiXCR on the 5' RACE reads. The sample has around 1,100,000 distinct CDR3 sequences, under 40% seen once; the top ten hold about an eighth. The sample taken for sequencing was blood. Source of these receptors: a man aged 18-30 years in good health.

The chain employs TRBV6-5 and TRBJ1-2; the D is unclear. Per germline, CDR1 MNHEY and CDR2 SVGAGI. This CDR3 spans 16 amino acids. V was clipped by 0 bases and J by 4 bases, with 15 bases between them. The CDR3 is CASSYSGGHLGYGYTF. The CDR3 DNA reads as TGTGCCAGCAGTTACTCAGGCGGCCATCTGGGCTATGGCTACACCTTC.

This clonotype turned up a few times. This chain connects TRBV5-1 to TRBJ2-3; D unresolved. V lost 2 bases to trimming and J lost 2 bases, with 12 bases between them. The CDR3 totals 15 residues. Germline CDR1 and CDR2: SGHRS and YFSETQ. The CDR3 loop is CASSLGWEYTDTQYF. CDR3 nucleotide sequence: TGCGCCAGCAGCTTAGGGTGGGAATACACAGATACGCAGTATTTT.

The chain is built from TRBV10-3 and TRBJ1-1; no firm D call. The CDR3 loop spans 11 amino acids. Looked up from germline, CDR1 is ENHRY and CDR2 is SYGVKD. Trimming left V 10 bases short and J 0 bases short, with 6 bases between. The CDR3 sequence: CATGLNTEAFF. The CDR3 DNA is TGTGCCACAGGTTTGAACACTGAAGCTTTCTTT.